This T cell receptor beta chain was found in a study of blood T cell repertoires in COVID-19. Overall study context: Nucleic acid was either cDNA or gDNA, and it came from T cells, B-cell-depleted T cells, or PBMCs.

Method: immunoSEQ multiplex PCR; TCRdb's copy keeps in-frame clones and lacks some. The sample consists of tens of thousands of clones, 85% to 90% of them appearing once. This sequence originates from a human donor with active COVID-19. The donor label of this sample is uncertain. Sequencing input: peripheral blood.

The CDR3 loop is CASRRRGAAYEQYF. DNA of the CDR3: TGTGCCAGCAGGCGACGGGGGGCCGCCTACGAGCAGTACTTC. The chain combines TRBV27 with TRBJ2-7; D is perhaps TRBD2 (7 bases). In germline, CDR1 is MNHEY, CDR2 SMNVEV (reference sequence). The V and J ends lost 6 bases and 2 bases respectively, with 14 bases between them. The CDR3 runs 14 residues.